This TCR beta chain was sequenced for a study of blood T cell repertoires in COVID-19. Study background: Italy, Spain and the United States were the sources of the convalescent and acute COVID-19 samples. T cells, B-cell-depleted T cells, or PBMCs supplied cDNA or gDNA.

Original methodology: Researchers report that nucleated cell counts were estimated from reference gene primer amplification. Method: immunoSEQ multiplex PCR; TCRdb's copy keeps in-frame clones and lacks some. V and J calls and clone size are copied from that table; D and trimming were computed from the DNA. Here the sample spans around 700,000 clones, over 80% being singletons. This CDR3 contains 17 residues. V lost 4 bases and J lost 4, with 19 bases in between. Germline CDR1 KGHDR, CDR2 SFDVKD. The sequence derives from a woman under 30 with acute or convalescent COVID-19. Material for sequencing was peripheral blood. This sequence joins TRBV24-1 and TRBJ2-1; TRBD1 might be the D (8 bases). Here the CDR3 reads CATSEVQGARGYNEQFF. The CDR3 DNA follows: TGTGCCACCAGTGAAGTGCAGGGGGCGCGGGGGTACAATGAGCAGTTCTTC.